The entry below gives a single T cell receptor (beta chain) sequence along with its context. One junction end does not reproduce the germline sequence, and a read error may be involved. The sample belongs to a study of shared clonotypes between healthy human individuals. Germline CDR1 and CDR2: MGHRA and YSYEKL. The CDR3 is 13 residues long. Clones were read by immunoSEQ multiplex PCR, and TCRdb kept only the in-frame ones, dropping some. The sample lists some 2.1 million clones, about 95% occurring once. This chain links TRBV4-1 with TRBJ1-2; 9 nucleotides line up with TRBD1. Sequenced input: naive CD4+ T cells sorted from blood. As to subset: CD45RA+ positively selected. This receptor was identified in a man aged 18 to 35 in good health. CDR3 protein: CASSRSGTGRNSF. The CDR3, as DNA: TGCGCCAGCAGCCGATCCGGGACAGGGAGAAATTCTTTC.